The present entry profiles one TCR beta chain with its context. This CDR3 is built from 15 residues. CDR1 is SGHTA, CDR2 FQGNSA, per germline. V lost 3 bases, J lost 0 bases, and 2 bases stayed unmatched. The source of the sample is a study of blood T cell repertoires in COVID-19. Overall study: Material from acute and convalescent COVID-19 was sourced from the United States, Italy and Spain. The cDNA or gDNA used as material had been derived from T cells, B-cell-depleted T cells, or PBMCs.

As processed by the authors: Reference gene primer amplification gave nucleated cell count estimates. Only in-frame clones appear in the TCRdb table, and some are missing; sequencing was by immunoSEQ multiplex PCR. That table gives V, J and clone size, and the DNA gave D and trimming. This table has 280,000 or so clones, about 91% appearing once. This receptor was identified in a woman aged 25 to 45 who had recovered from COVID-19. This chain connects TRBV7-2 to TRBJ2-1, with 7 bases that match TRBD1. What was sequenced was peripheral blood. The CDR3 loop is CASSFTGVSYNEQFF. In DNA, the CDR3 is TGTGCCAGCAGCTTTACAGGGGTCTCCTACAATGAGCAGTTCTTC.